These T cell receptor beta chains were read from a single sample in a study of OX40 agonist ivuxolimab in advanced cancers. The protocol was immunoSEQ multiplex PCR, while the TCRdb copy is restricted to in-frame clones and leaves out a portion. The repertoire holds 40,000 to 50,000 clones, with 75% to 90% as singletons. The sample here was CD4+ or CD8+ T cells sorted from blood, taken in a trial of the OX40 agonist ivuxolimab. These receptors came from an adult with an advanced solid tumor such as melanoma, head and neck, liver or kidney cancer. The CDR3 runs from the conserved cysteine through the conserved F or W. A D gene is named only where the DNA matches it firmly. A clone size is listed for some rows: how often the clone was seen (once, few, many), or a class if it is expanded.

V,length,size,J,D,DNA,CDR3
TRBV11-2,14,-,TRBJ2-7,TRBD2,TGTGCCAGCAGCTTGGGCGGGAGCCTTTATGAGCAGTACTTC,CASSLGGSLYEQYF
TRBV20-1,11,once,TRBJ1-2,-,TGCAGTGCTACCGACACCTATGGCTACACCTTC,CSATDTYGYTF
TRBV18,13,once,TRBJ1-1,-,TGTGCCAGCTCACTATACAAGAACACTGAAGCTTTCTTT,CASSLYKNTEAFF
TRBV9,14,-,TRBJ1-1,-,TGTGCCAGCAGCGGGGGCTCCTTAAACACTGAAGCTTTCTTT,CASSGGSLNTEAFF
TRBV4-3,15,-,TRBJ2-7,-,TGCGCCAGCAGCCAATGGGCCTCAGACTCCTACGAGCAGTACTTC,CASSQWASDSYEQYF
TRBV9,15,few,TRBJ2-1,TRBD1,TGTGCCAGCAGCGTAGTAGGGACAGTTTACAATGAGCAGTTCTTC,CASSVVGTVYNEQFF
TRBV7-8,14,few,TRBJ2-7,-,TGTGCCAGCAGCCTGAAAACAGGGATTAGCGAGCAGTACTTC,CASSLKTGISEQYF
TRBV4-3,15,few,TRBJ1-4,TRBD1,TGCGCCAGCAGCCAACGGGACAGGACTAATGAAAAACTGTTTTTT,CASSQRDRTNEKLFF
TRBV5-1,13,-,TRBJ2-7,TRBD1,TGCGCCAGCAGCCCCCGGACAGGGGACGAGCAGTACTTC,CASSPRTGDEQYF
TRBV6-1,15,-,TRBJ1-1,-,TGTGCCAGCACGCCATGGGGTTTAGGGAACACTGAAGCTTTCTTT,CASTPWGLGNTEAFF
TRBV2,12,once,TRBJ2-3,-,TGTGCCAGCATCGCAAGCACAGATACGCAGTATTTT,CASIASTDTQYF
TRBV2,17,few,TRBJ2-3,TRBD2,TGTGCCAGCCTGGGACCCGGGGGGGCCTATAGCACAGATACGCAGTATTTT,CASLGPGGAYSTDTQYF
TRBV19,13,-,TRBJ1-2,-,TGTGCCAGTAGTATAGAAAACCACTATGGCTACACCTTC,CASSIENHYGYTF
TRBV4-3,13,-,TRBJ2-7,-,TGCGCCAGCAGCCAAGGACGGCCCTACGAGCAGTACTTC,CASSQGRPYEQYF
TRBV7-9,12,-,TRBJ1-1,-,TGTGCCAGCAGCTTAGGACAGCGTGAAGCTTTCTTT,CASSLGQREAFF
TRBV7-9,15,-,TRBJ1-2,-,TGTGCCAGCAGCACGGGATTCCCTCCTCTCTATGGCTACACCTTC,CASSTGFPPLYGYTF
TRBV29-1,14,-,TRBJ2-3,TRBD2,TGCAGCGTTGATTGGTGGGAGGGCCTAGATACGCAGTATTTT,CSVDWWEGLDTQYF
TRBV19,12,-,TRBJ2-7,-,TGTGCCACCGGAGTCAGCTCCTACGAGCAGTACTTC,CATGVSSYEQYF
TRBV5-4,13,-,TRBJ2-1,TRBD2,TGTGCCAGCAGCTTGACTAGCGGGAGAGAGCAGTTCTTC,CASSLTSGREQFF
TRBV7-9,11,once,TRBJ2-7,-,TGTGCCAGCAGTTCCACCTACGAGCAGTACTTC,CASSSTYEQYF
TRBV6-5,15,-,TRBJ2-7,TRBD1,TGTGCCAGCAGTTACTCCGGACAGGGGCCCTACGAGCAGTACTTC,CASSYSGQGPYEQYF
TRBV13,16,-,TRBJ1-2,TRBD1,TGTGCCAGCAGCTCCGGGACAGGGTTGGATGACTATGGCTACACCTTC,CASSSGTGLDDYGYTF
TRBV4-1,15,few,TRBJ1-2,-,TGCGCCAGCAGCCCAGTTCGGGGAGCTAACTATGGCTACACCTTC,CASSPVRGANYGYTF
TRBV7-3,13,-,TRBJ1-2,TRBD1,TGTGCCAGCAGCTCAGGGGGTTTCGGCGGCTACACCTTC,CASSSGGFGGYTF
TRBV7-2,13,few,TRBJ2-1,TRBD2,TGTGCCAGCAGCCTTTCACTAGCGGCGTTGTGGTTCTTC,CASSLSLAALWFF
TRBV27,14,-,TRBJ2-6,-,TGTGCCAGCAACCTTTTCTCTGGGGCCAACGTCCTGACTTTC,CASNLFSGANVLTF
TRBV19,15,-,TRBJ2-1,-,TGTGCCAGTAGTCCCGACTTCCTACCCTCCAATGAGCAGTTCTTC,CASSPDFLPSNEQFF
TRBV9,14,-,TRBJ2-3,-,TGTGCCAGCAGCGTACTGAGTTTCGATGATACGCAGTATTTT,CASSVLSFDDTQYF
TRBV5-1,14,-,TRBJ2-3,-,TGCGCCAGCAGCTCAGCGGGTAACACAGATACGCAGTATTTT,CASSSAGNTDTQYF
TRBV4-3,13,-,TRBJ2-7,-,TGCGCCAGCAGCCAAGTGGGAGCGGACGAGCAGTACTTC,CASSQVGADEQYF
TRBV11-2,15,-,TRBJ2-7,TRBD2,TGTGCCAGCAGCCTAATCCGCGGGAGGGCCTACGAGCAGTACTTC,CASSLIRGRAYEQYF
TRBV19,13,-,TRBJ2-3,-,TGTGCCAGTAGTAAGGTATCTACAGATACGCAGTATTTT,CASSKVSTDTQYF
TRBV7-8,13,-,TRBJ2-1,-,TGTGCCAGCAGCCGGACAGAAAACCGATGGCAGTTCTTC,CASSRTENRWQFF
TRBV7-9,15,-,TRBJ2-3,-,TGTGCCAGCAGACCCCTGGGGGGAGTCGAGGATACGCAGTATTTT,CASRPLGGVEDTQYF
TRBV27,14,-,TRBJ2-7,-,TGTGCCAGCCGACCGGTTTGGGGTCAGAAAGAGCAGTACTTC,CASRPVWGQKEQYF
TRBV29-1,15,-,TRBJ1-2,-,TGCAGCGTTGAAGATTTGCCCGTTGGGGGCTATGGCTACACCTTC,CSVEDLPVGGYGYTF
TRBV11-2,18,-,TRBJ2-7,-,TGTGCCAGCAGCTTCAGTTATAAAACTGCGCCTAGCAACTACGAGCAGTACTTC,CASSFSYKTAPSNYEQYF
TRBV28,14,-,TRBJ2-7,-,TGTGCCAGCAGTTTTTCCAGTTACTCCTACGAGCAGTACTTC,CASSFSSYSYEQYF
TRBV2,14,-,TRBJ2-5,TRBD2,TGTGCCAGCAGTGTAAAGCGGGGAGGAGAGACCCAGTACTTC,CASSVKRGGETQYF
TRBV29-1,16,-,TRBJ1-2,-,TGCAGCGTTGAAGCCAGAGTAGGGGCCACTAACTATGGCTACACCTTC,CSVEARVGATNYGYTF
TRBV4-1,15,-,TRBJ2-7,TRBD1,TGCGCCAGCAGCCAATACGGGACAGGGACCTACGAGCAGTACTTC,CASSQYGTGTYEQYF
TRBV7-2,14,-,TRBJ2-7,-,TGTGCCAGCAGCCAGGGACGTAGCTCCTACGAGCAGTACTTC,CASSQGRSSYEQYF
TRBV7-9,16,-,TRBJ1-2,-,TGTGCCAGCAGCTTCGAGGGGGGCCGCCGAACGAATGGCTACACCTTC,CASSFEGGRRTNGYTF
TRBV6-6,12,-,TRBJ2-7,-,TGTGCCAGCGCCCTGACAGACCACGAGCAGTACTTC,CASALTDHEQYF
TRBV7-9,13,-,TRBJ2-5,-,TGTGCCAGCAGCTTCCGGGACCCTGGGACCCAGTACTTC,CASSFRDPGTQYF
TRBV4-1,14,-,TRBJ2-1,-,TGCGCCAGCAGCCGAACGACAGGTCTCAATGAGCAGTTCTTC,CASSRTTGLNEQFF
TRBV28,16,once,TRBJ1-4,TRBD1,TGTGCCAGCAGTTTATTAGAGAGACAGGGAGCGGAAAAGCTGTTTTTT,CASSLLERQGAEKLFF
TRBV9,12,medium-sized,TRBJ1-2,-,TGTGCCAGCGGGGGGGGGATCTATGGCTACACCTTC,CASGGGIYGYTF
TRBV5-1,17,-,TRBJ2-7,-,TGCGCCAGCAACCCCCGGGTCGGGCTAGCGAGCTCCTACGAGCAGTACTTC,CASNPRVGLASSYEQYF
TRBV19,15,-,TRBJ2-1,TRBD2,TGTGCCAGTAGTATGACTAGCGGCCCCTACAATGAGCAGTTCTTC,CASSMTSGPYNEQFF